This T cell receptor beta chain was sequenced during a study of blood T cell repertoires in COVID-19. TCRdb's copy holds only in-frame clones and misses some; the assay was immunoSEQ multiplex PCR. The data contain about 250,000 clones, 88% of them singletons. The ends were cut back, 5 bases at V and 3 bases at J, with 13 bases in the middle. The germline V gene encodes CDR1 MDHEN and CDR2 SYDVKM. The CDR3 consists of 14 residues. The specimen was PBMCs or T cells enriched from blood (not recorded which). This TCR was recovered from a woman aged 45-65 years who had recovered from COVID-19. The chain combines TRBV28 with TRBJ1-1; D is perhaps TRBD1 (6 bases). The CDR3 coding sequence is TGTGCCAGCAGTACTGCAGGGGTCGACACTGAAGCTTTCTTT. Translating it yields CASSTAGVDTEAFF.